These T cell receptor beta chains were read from a single sample in a study of blood T cell repertoires in COVID-19. Only in-frame clones appear in the TCRdb table, and some are missing; sequencing was by immunoSEQ multiplex PCR. The sample carries 85,000 to 95,000 clones, 75% to 95% recorded once. The sample comprised peripheral blood. These receptors originate from a woman between 45 and 60 years old in a cohort sampled during active COVID-19. Both conserved end residues are part of each CDR3. A D gene is named only where the DNA matches it firmly. Clone sizes are given selectively: once, few, many, or a class where the clone is expanded.

TRBJ2-7 | . | TRBV6-1 | . | TGTGCCAGCAGTGAAAGACTCCAGGGGGGTTCCTACGAGCAGTACTTC | CASSERLQGGSYEQYF
TRBJ2-7 | . | TRBV9 | . | TGTGCCAGCGGGGGGAACGACTCGGGATACGAGCAGTACTTC | CASGGNDSGYEQYF
TRBJ2-1 | . | TRBV2 | . | TGTGCCAGCAGTGAAAGCCAGGGCCCCGACCTATACAATGAGCAGTTCTTC | CASSESQGPDLYNEQFF
TRBJ2-7 | . | TRBV7-9 | . | TGTGCCAGCAGCTTCGGTACGGGAAGAGGCTCCTACGAGCAGTACTTC | CASSFGTGRGSYEQYF
TRBJ2-7 | . | TRBV3-1/TRBV3-2 | . | TGTGCCAGCAGCCTAAGGGGGGGTAGCTCCTACGAGCAGTACTTC | CASSLRGGSSYEQYF
TRBJ2-2 | TRBD2 | TRBV6-6 | . | TGTGCCAGCAGCTTACTAGCGCCCAACACCGGGGAGCTGTTTTTT | CASSLLAPNTGELFF
TRBJ2-3 | . | TRBV5-1 | . | TGCGCCAGCAGCTCAGCCCCGACCGGGACTTCCACAGATACGCAGTATTTT | CASSSAPTGTSTDTQYF
TRBJ2-5 | TRBD1 | TRBV5-1 | . | TGCGCCAGCAGCTATGTGGGACAGGCATTCCAAGAGACCCAGTACTTC | CASSYVGQAFQETQYF
TRBJ2-5 | . | TRBV21-1 | . | TGTGCCAGCAGCAGCGGACTAGCGGGGGCCCCAGGGGAGACCCAGTACTTC | CASSSGLAGAPGETQYF
TRBJ1-2 | TRBD1 | TRBV28 | . | TGTGCCAGCAGTTTGGGACAGGAACCTCTCTATGGCTACACCTTC | CASSLGQEPLYGYTF
TRBJ2-5 | . | TRBV5-1 | once | TGCGCCAGCAGCTTGGTGGCAGGGGGGCAAGAGACCCAGTACTTC | CASSLVAGGQETQYF
TRBJ1-2 | . | TRBV19 | . | TGTGCCAGTAGTCCGGGCAGGGCGGTTGGCTACACCTTC | CASSPGRAVGYTF
TRBJ1-3 | . | TRBV5-1 | few | TGCGCCAGCAGCCCCCGAGCGGGGCGGGGAAACACCATATATTTT | CASSPRAGRGNTIYF
TRBJ1-1 | . | TRBV5-1 | . | TGCGCCAGCAGCCCTTGGGCCTACAGGGCGGCTGAAGCTTTCTTT | CASSPWAYRAAEAFF
TRBJ1-2 | . | TRBV6-4 | . | TGTGCCAGCAGTGCTGGCTTTAACTATGGCTACACCTTC | CASSAGFNYGYTF
TRBJ2-1 | TRBD2 | TRBV27 | . | TGTGCCAGCACGCGGGAGTGGGGTTCCTACAATGAGCAGTTCTTC | CASTREWGSYNEQFF
TRBJ1-2 | TRBD1 | TRBV18 | . | TGTGCCAGCTCAAAGACAGGGGAGAGCGGCTACACCTTC | CASSKTGESGYTF
TRBJ1-6 | TRBD1 | TRBV28 | . | TGTGCCAGCAGTCAACCTAGACAGGGGAGCTCCTATAATTCACCCCTCCACTTT | CASSQPRQGSSYNSPLHF
TRBJ1-1 | . | TRBV2 | . | TGTGCCAGCAGTGACGTTCCTCCGAACACTGAAGCTTTCTTT | CASSDVPPNTEAFF
TRBJ1-1 | TRBD1 | TRBV11-2 | . | TGTGCCAGCAGCCCAAGGACAGGCCCCAACACTGAAGCTTTCTTT | CASSPRTGPNTEAFF
TRBJ1-1 | . | TRBV15 | . | TGTGCCACCAGAGGGGGGGGGTCCATGAACACTGAAGCTTTCTTT | CATRGGGSMNTEAFF
TRBJ2-5 | . | TRBV7-8 | . | TGTGCCAGCAGCCTGCGGAGGGAAACTCAAGAGACCCAGTACTTC | CASSLRRETQETQYF
TRBJ2-7 | . | TRBV19 | . | TGTGCCAGTAGTATAGAAACGGGAGCGACCCTCTACGAGCAGTACTTC | CASSIETGATLYEQYF
TRBJ1-1 | . | TRBV5-8 | . | TGTGCCAGCAGCTTTGGAGGGGCAGGGACTGAAGCTTTCTTT | CASSFGGAGTEAFF
TRBJ2-3 | TRBD2 | TRBV9 | . | TGTGCCAGCAGCGTAGTATCTGGCGGGGGGCCCGGCACAGATACGCAGTATTTT | CASSVVSGGGPGTDTQYF
TRBJ2-3 | . | TRBV7-3 | . | TGTGCCAGCAGCCCAGGGCCCGAGAATACGCAGTATTTT | CASSPGPENTQYF
TRBJ2-7 | . | TRBV5-1 | . | TGCGCCAGCAGCTTGGCCCCCGAGCTGGAGCAGTACTTC | CASSLAPELEQYF
TRBJ1-4 | . | TRBV11-2 | . | TGTGCCAGCAGCAAGGGGACTGATGAAAAACTGTTTTTT | CASSKGTDEKLFF
TRBJ1-2 | TRBD1 | TRBV6-1 | . | TGTGCCAGCAGTGACCCTGGGTCCGGGACAGGGTATGGCTACACCTTC | CASSDPGSGTGYGYTF
TRBJ1-1 | TRBD1 | TRBV12-3/TRBV12-4 | . | TGTGCCAGCAGTTTGGACAGGGTAGCTTTCTTT | CASSLDRVAFF
TRBJ2-3 | TRBD2 | TRBV7-9 | . | TGTGCCAGCAGCTGGGCTAGCGGGCCTAGCACAGATACGCAGTATTTT | CASSWASGPSTDTQYF
TRBJ1-4 | . | TRBV19 | . | TGTGCCAGTAGTATAGAGGGGGGTCGCGGAACTAATGAAAAACTGTTTTTT | CASSIEGGRGTNEKLFF
TRBJ2-3 | . | TRBV30 | . | TGTGGGTGGAGCCAGGGGGGAGATACGCAGTATTTT | CGWSQGGDTQYF
TRBJ2-5 | TRBD2 | TRBV7-2 | . | TGTGCCAGCAGCTCCCTAGCGGGGGGGCGTGAGACCCAGTACTTC | CASSSLAGGRETQYF
TRBJ1-2 | TRBD1 | TRBV27 | . | TGTGCCAGCAGACCACAGGGGGCGAAGGGCTACACCTTC | CASRPQGAKGYTF
TRBJ2-1 | TRBD2 | TRBV3-1/TRBV3-2 | . | TGTGCCAGCAGCCAAGATCGGACGGGAGGGCAGTTCTTC | CASSQDRTGGQFF
TRBJ2-1 | TRBD1 | TRBV10-3 | . | TGTGCCATCAGACAGGGGGGTAACAATGAGCAGTTCTTC | CAIRQGGNNEQFF
TRBJ2-1 | . | TRBV7-3 | once | TGTGCCAGCAGCTCCCTTGGCCTCAATGAGCAGTTCTTC | CASSSLGLNEQFF
TRBJ1-2 | . | TRBV28 | . | TGTGCCAGCAGTTTACGCGCGGCCGACTATGGCTACACCTTC | CASSLRAADYGYTF
TRBJ2-5 | TRBD1 | TRBV19 | . | TGTGCCAGTAGTATGGTAGGGGGCCAGGAGACCCAGTACTTC | CASSMVGGQETQYF
TRBJ1-2 | TRBD1 | TRBV3-1/TRBV3-2 | . | TGTGCCAGCAGCCCGACCTGGACAGGGGATACTTATGGCTACACCTTC | CASSPTWTGDTYGYTF
TRBJ2-1 | . | TRBV12-3/TRBV12-4 | . | TGTGCCACGGGGACCTACAATGAGCAGTTCTTC | CATGTYNEQFF
TRBJ2-3 | TRBD1 | TRBV24-1 | . | TGTGCCACCAGTCTTACAGGGGGCGGCACAGATACGCAGTATTTT | CATSLTGGGTDTQYF
TRBJ2-1 | TRBD2 | TRBV5-1 | . | TGCGCCAGCAGCCTCACCTTAGCGGGAGAAGGTAATGAGCAGTTCTTC | CASSLTLAGEGNEQFF
TRBJ2-1 | . | TRBV23-1 | . | TGCGCCAGCAGTCGAAGTACCGGGACAGGGGCCTTCCCCAGGCTAGCGGGAGGCGATGAGCAGTTCTTC | CASSRSTGTGAFPRLAGGDEQFF
TRBJ2-1 | . | TRBV6-5 | once | TGTGCCAGTTCGTACAATGAGCAGTTCTTC | CASSYNEQFF
TRBJ1-2 | TRBD1 | TRBV28 | . | TGTGCCAGCAGTTTAGGGACAGGGGATGTGTATGGCTACACCTTC | CASSLGTGDVYGYTF
TRBJ2-3 | . | TRBV7-9 | . | TGTGCCAGCAGCTTCTCCTTTCGCACAGATACGCAGTATTTT | CASSFSFRTDTQYF
TRBJ2-7 | TRBD1 | TRBV6-6 | . | TGTGCCAGCAGTTCTCTGGACAGGGTTAACGAGCAGTACTTC | CASSSLDRVNEQYF
TRBJ2-7 | TRBD2 | TRBV19 | . | TGTGCCAGTAGTATGGGACTAGCATCCAACGAGCAGTACTTC | CASSMGLASNEQYF